One sample yielded the 18 T cell receptor beta chains listed below, sequenced in a study of blood T cell repertoires in COVID-19. TCRdb's table, derived via immunoSEQ multiplex PCR, lists solely in-frame clones and lacks some. The table shows around 180,000 clones, with roughly 91% occurring only once. The sequenced sample consisted of peripheral blood. The receptor source for this set is a human donor in a cohort sampled during active COVID-19.

V and J are TRBV24-1 and TRBJ2-2; perhaps TRBD1 as D (6 bases). Per germline, CDR1 KGHDR and CDR2 SFDVKD. Trimming took 4 bases from V and 6 from J, leaving 8 bases between them. The CDR3 is made up of 13 amino acids. The CDR3 protein is CATSEQGSGELFF. As DNA, the CDR3 is TGTGCCACCAGTGAACAGGGTTCCGGGGAGCTGTTTTTT.

The chain joins TRBV27 to TRBJ1-2; 9 nucleotides align to TRBD1. The J segment lost 2 bases and the V segment lost 7 bases, leaving 2 bases of the junction unmatched. CDR3 length: 13 residues. The germline gives CDR1 MNHEY, CDR2 SMNVEV (reference sequence). In DNA, the CDR3 is TGTGCCAGCACTACAGGGGGCAACTATGGCTACACCTTC. This gives the protein CASTTGGNYGYTF.

This clone showed up just once. V is TRBV19 and J is TRBJ1-3; D is ambiguous. CDR3 length equals 16 residues. V was cut by 3 bases and J by 2 bases, with 14 bases left in between. CDR1 LNHDA and CDR2 SQIVND come from the germline V gene (reference sequence). The CDR3 loop reads CASSIKRSVAGNTIYF. The CDR3 DNA reads as TGTGCCAGTAGTATCAAGCGGTCTGTCGCTGGAAACACCATATATTTT.

V gene TRBV5-4 combines with J gene TRBJ2-3; 9 bases fit TRBD1. This CDR3 comprises 14 residues. V gave up 3 bases and J gave up 6 bases; unmatched junction bases: 5. Germline CDR1 is SGHNT and CDR2 is YYREEE (reference sequence). CDR3 residues: CASSYTGGADTQYF. For the CDR3, the DNA is TGTGCCAGCAGCTATACAGGGGGCGCGGATACGCAGTATTTT.

V is TRBV7-2 and J is TRBJ2-3; perhaps TRBD2 as D (7 bases). CDR1 SGHTA and CDR2 FQGNSA come from the germline V gene. Trimming shortened V by 4 bases and J by 4 bases, and 18 bases separated the two germline ends. The CDR3 has 16 amino acids. The CDR3 DNA is TGTGCCAGCAGCTCGTTGGGGGGGCGGTCTCCAGATACGCAGTATTTT. Residues: CASSSLGGRSPDTQYF.

The chain recombines TRBV30 with TRBJ1-4; 7 nucleotides align to TRBD1. CDR3 length equals 13 residues. CDR1 is GTSNPN and CDR2 is SVGIG in the germline V gene (reference sequence). Trimming cost V 4 bases and J 8 bases; bases outside gene matches: 7. This CDR3 is CAWNRDSAEKLFF. The DNA for the CDR3 is TGTGCCTGGAACCGGGACAGTGCAGAAAAACTGTTTTTT.

The chain uses TRBV5-1 and TRBJ2-7, with TRBD1 matching 7 bases. The CDR3 is 12 residues long. Per the germline V gene, CDR1 is SGHRS and CDR2 is YFSETQ. J lost 6 bases, V lost 2 bases, and 2 bases had no gene match. CDR3 bases: TGCGCCAGCAGCTTCGACAGGGTCGAGCAGTACTTC. It yields the protein CASSFDRVEQYF. Complete variable domain (other parts from reference TRBV5-1 and TRBJ2-7): KAGVTQTPRYLIKTRGQQVTLSCSPISGHRSVSWYQQTPGQGLQFLFEYFSETQRNKGNFPGRFSGRQFSNSRSEMNVSTLELGDSALYLCASSFDRVEQYFGPGTRLTVT.

The rearrangement joins TRBV9 to TRBJ1-3; D is ambiguous. Germline lookup yields CDR1 SGDLS and CDR2 YYNGEE. The CDR3 covers 15 residues. The V end lost 0 bases, the J end lost 0 bases, and 7 bases lay between the germline ends. The CDR3 reads CASSVDSVSGNTIYF. The CDR3, as DNA: TGTGCCAGCAGCGTAGATAGCGTCTCTGGAAACACCATATATTTT.

This rearrangement joins TRBV4-1 to TRBJ1-5, with unresolved D. The CDR3 has 14 amino acids. CDR1 is MGHRA and CDR2 is YSYEKL in the germline V gene. Trimming pared 1 base from V and 4 bases from J, leaving 8 bases between. CDR3 protein: CASSQADRNQPQHF. The CDR3 DNA follows: TGCGCCAGCAGCCAAGCAGATCGAAATCAGCCCCAGCATTTT.

Concerning this clone: Other DNA sequences of this sample code for an identical CDR3. The V gene is TRBV5-1, the J gene TRBJ2-7; 7 bases line up with TRBD2. This CDR3 comprises 13 residues. The germline gives CDR1 SGHRS, CDR2 YFSETQ. Losses at the gene ends were 3 bases for V and 2 bases for J; bases not matched to a gene: 2. The CDR3 DNA follows: TGCGCCAGCAGCTCCGGGGGGACCTACGAGCAGTACTTC. Translation gives CASSSGGTYEQYF.

The chain has TRBV5-1 and TRBJ2-3; TRBD2 agrees at 14 bases. The germline CDR1 and CDR2 sequences are SGHRS and YFSETQ. This CDR3 is 16 amino acids long. Germline trimming cut 0 bases from V and 11 bases from J; bases unmatched to any gene: 8. CDR3 protein: CASSLGLAGGPGLQYF. Written as DNA, the CDR3 is TGCGCCAGCAGCTTGGGACTAGCGGGGGGGCCAGGTTTGCAGTATTTT.

This clone has just one count. V gene TRBV7-9 combines with J gene TRBJ2-7; 11 bases agree with TRBD1. Trimming at V came to 3 bases and at J to 3 bases, leaving 7 bases not matched to a gene. The CDR3 loop spans 16 amino acids. The germline V gene has CDR1 SEHNR and CDR2 FQNEAQ (reference sequence). CDR3 region: CASSLGIGTGGYEQYF. The CDR3 nucleotides read TGTGCCAGCAGCTTGGGAATCGGGACAGGGGGCTACGAGCAGTACTTC.

In regard to this clone: Distinct nucleotide sequences in the sample also encode this CDR3. V and J are TRBV5-1 and TRBJ2-3; 8 bases line up with TRBD2. This CDR3 is 13 amino acids long. Germline lookup yields CDR1 SGHRS and CDR2 YFSETQ. V lost 2 bases, J lost 6 bases, and 2 bases stayed unmatched. CDR3 protein: CASSLAGADTQYF. DNA of the CDR3: TGCGCCAGCAGCTTAGCGGGAGCCGATACGCAGTATTTT. The full variable domain, rest sourced from reference TRBV5-1 and TRBJ2-3, is KAGVTQTPRYLIKTRGQQVTLSCSPISGHRSVSWYQQTPGQGLQFLFEYFSETQRNKGNFPGRFSGRQFSNSRSEMNVSTLELGDSALYLCASSLAGADTQYFGPGTRLTVL.

V is TRBV7-2 and J is TRBJ2-5, with 7 bases that match TRBD1. This CDR3 is 14 amino acids long. The V segment lost 5 bases and the J segment 5 bases; nucleotides outside the gene matches: 8. Germline lookup yields CDR1 SGHTA and CDR2 FQGNSA. In DNA, the CDR3 is TGTGCCAGCAGCAGAGCGACAGGGATGGAGACCCAGTACTTC. It codes for CASSRATGMETQYF. The whole variable domain, remainder taken from reference TRBV7-2 and TRBJ2-5, is GAGVSQSPSNKVTEKGKDVELRCDPISGHTALYWYRQSLGQGLEFLIYFQGNSAPDKSGLPSDRFSAERTGGSVSTLTIQRTQQEDSAVYLCASSRATGMETQYFGPGTRLLVL.

The chain joins TRBV5-1 to TRBJ2-7; 11 positions agree with TRBD2. Germline trimming cut 1 base from V and 5 bases from J; bases unmatched to any gene: 8. CDR1 and CDR2 (germline): SGHRS, YFSETQ. The CDR3 is made up of 16 amino acids. In nucleotides, the CDR3 is TGCGCCAGCAGCTTGAAAACTAGCGGGAGAGTTGACGAGCAGTACTTC. This gives the protein CASSLKTSGRVDEQYF.

The V call is TRBV27, the J call TRBJ2-7, with 10 bases fitting TRBD2. Trimming removed 5 bases from V and 3 bases from J; junction bases left unmatched: 7. CDR3 size: 15 residues. The germline CDR1 and CDR2 sequences are MNHEY and SMNVEV (reference sequence). CDR3 region: CASSASRTSGYEQYF. In nucleotides, the CDR3 is TGTGCCAGCAGTGCGTCGCGGACTAGCGGCTACGAGCAGTACTTC.

The V and J genes are TRBV28 and TRBJ1-6; 12 bases agree with TRBD1. The CDR3 length is 15 residues. V shed 5 bases, J shed 9 bases, and the junction held 5 bases outside the gene matches. Germline loops: CDR1 MDHEN, CDR2 SYDVKM. CDR3 loop: CASSPAGQGASPLHF. DNA of the CDR3: TGTGCCAGCAGTCCGGCGGGACAGGGGGCTTCACCCCTCCACTTT.

J is TRBJ2-7 and V is TRBV5-6, with D unresolved. The CDR3 sequence is 13 residues long. The ends were cut back, 5 bases at V and 2 bases at J, with 11 bases in the middle. Germline V CDR1 and CDR2: SGHDT, YYEEEE. CDR3 in DNA: TGTGCCAGCAGTCAGACCAGGACCTACGAGCAGTACTTC. It translates to CASSQTRTYEQYF.